Described below is a single TCR beta chain sequence and its context. Since the CDR3 does not end with the conserved phenylalanine or tryptophan, this likely comes from a read error. The data derive from a study of regulatory T cells in long-lasting Graves disease. Study at large: Patients with new Graves' disease had used antithyroid drugs below 3 months.

Assembly of TCR beta libraries relied on iRepertoire HTBI primers together with Arm-PCR of CDR3 regions. Using its own MiXCR run on the multiplex PCR reads, TCRdb lists one record per CDR3 protein. Of roughly 400,000 distinct CDR3 sequences in the sample, around 15% were seen once. This CDR3 is 14 amino acids long. The germline gives CDR1 SGHNT, CDR2 YENEEA. With 2 bases clipped from V and 3 bases from J, the junction kept 2 bases outside the gene matches. Time point in this sample: newly diagnosed GD, antithyroid drugs for less than 3 months. After RNA was extracted from PBMCs, the TCR library was made from it. These data were likewise used in another study, on T cells in Graves' hyperthyroidism and ophthalmopathy.

This sample comprised peripheral blood mononuclear cells (PBMCs), obtained at new diagnosis, from a patient treated with antithyroid drugs. The receptor was derived from a woman aged 18 to 35 with Graves disease. The genes are TRBV11-3 and TRBJ2-7; 9 bases align to TRBD1. The DNA for the CDR3 is TGTGCCAGCAGCTTACCGGGACAGGGCTACGAGCAGTACCTC. Amino acids: CASSLPGQGYEQYL.